This record covers a single T cell receptor (beta chain). Its antigen is not known. From germline, CDR1 is LNHDA and CDR2 SQIVND (reference sequence). This CDR3 has 14 residues. V was cut by 6 bases and J by 3 bases, with 12 bases left in between. This record belongs to a study of cytomegalovirus exposure and HLA in healthy donors. Study conclusions and caveats: What was likely a sequencing artifact was a cluster of highly shared sequence variants. TCR beta chains numbering roughly 150 were designated cytomegalovirus-associated.

Amplification used 60 Vbeta primers and 13 Jbeta primers. Clones were sequenced by immunoSEQ multiplex PCR, and TCRdb holds only the in-frame ones, with some missing. The data show more than 110,000 clones, 60% to 85% seen once. The sequence derives from a man between 18 and 29 years old in good health and CMV-seronegative. The gene calls are TRBV19 and TRBJ1-5; D gene uncertain. The sequencing input was PBMCs. The CDR3 sequence: CASRVDKANQPQHF. The DNA of the CDR3 is TGTGCCAGTAGGGTCGACAAGGCCAATCAGCCCCAGCATTTT.